This T cell receptor beta chain was profiled in a study of response to subunit inactivated influenza vaccine. MiXCR, run by TCRdb on the RT-PCR reads, gives a single entry per CDR3 protein. The table lists hundreds of thousands of distinct CDR3 sequences, roughly 12% of them singletons. A few counts support this clonotype. The CDR3 has 15 amino acids. Germline V CDR1 and CDR2: SGHVS, FQNEAQ. V lost 3 bases and J 1 base, leaving 12 bases between the germline ends. The same data also went into a second study, on T cells expressing NK-cell markers. This second study notes: UMIs accompanied the 5'RACE template switching by which TCR beta cDNA was made. Uncertainty persisted over the HCMV specificity of expanded NKG2C+ T cell clones.

This clonotype was sampled from a man between 50 and 59 years old who received an inactivated influenza vaccine. The genes are TRBV7-8 and TRBJ1-1; tentatively, D is TRBD1 (6 bases). The sequences come from PBMCs from blood, collected on the day of vaccination. The CDR3 reads CASSFQGWGNTEAFF. The CDR3, as DNA: TGTGCCAGCAGCTTCCAGGGGTGGGGGAACACTGAAGCTTTCTTT. Based on the CDR3 plus reference TRBV7-8 and TRBJ1-1, the full variable domain is GAGVSQSPRYKVAKRGQDVALRCDPISGHVSLFWYQQALGQGPEFLTYFQNEAQLDKSGLPSDRFFAERPEGSVSTLKIQRTQQEDSAVYLCASSFQGWGNTEAFFGQGTRLTVV.